The T cell receptor (beta chain) under discussion was sequenced for a study of shared T cell receptors in the human thymus. The CDR3 extends over 17 amino acids. In germline, CDR1 is LGHNT, CDR2 FRNRAP. V lost 0 bases, J lost 6 bases, and 10 bases stayed unmatched. The method was immunoSEQ multiplex PCR; TCRdb's version includes in-frame clones alone and lacks a portion of them. The table records about 660,000 clones, roughly 88% of them present only once. This sample was also put to use in a study of human thymus T cells. From that paper: Healthy Finnish infants having corrective surgery for congenital heart defects served as donors. Corrective heart surgery yielded the resections from which the thymus tissue came. V and J genes seemed to be used with bias in thymic and blood repertoires. Among unrelated individuals, related research reported thymic repertoires that overlapped highly.

This receptor was taken from a boy under two years old with a congenital heart defect. The chain combines TRBV12-5 with TRBJ1-5; 8 nucleotides match TRBD1. Sequencing was carried out using thymocytes. The chain's CDR3 is CASGLVDSRQGIQPQHF. The CDR3 DNA reads TGTGCTAGTGGTTTGGTTGACTCCCGACAGGGGATTCAGCCCCAGCATTTT.